This TCR beta chain was identified in a study of T-cell reconstitution after alpha-beta-depleted transplantation in children. This clonotype was observed at least ten times. Its antigen remains unknown. Study-level points and caveats: T-cell counts and diversity were attributed mostly to newly produced T cells one year after transplant. Where some patients showed high TCRbeta diversity at day 60, it came from recipient T cells and thymic progenitors that had survived. Roughly two months post-transplant, alpha-beta T cells reportedly originated from several hundred graft clones that had expanded.

Unique molecular identifiers were incorporated when the TCRbeta library was constructed. From the PCR reads, TCRdb called clonotypes with MiXCR, one entry per CDR3 protein. The data show fewer than 350,000 distinct CDR3 sequences, about 9.5% seen once. This material consisted of PBMCs, taken before TCRalphabeta/CD19-depleted stem cell transplant. This TCR was sampled from a boy under two years old with acute myeloid leukemia, due to receive a stem cell transplant.

DNA of the CDR3: TGCGCCAGCAGCTCTGATTGGGCTGCAGTTTACGAGCAGTACTTC. It encodes CASSSDWAAVYEQYF. The gene calls are TRBV5-1 and TRBJ2-7; D remains ambiguous. The germline CDR1 and CDR2 sequences are SGHRS and YFSETQ. The CDR3 runs to 15 residues. The V end lost 3 bases, the J end lost 4 bases, and 17 bases lay between the germline ends.